A selection of T cell receptor beta chains follows, all from one sample in a study of spatial heterogeneity in lung cancer. TCRdb reprocessed the 5' RACE reads with MiXCR, giving one entry per CDR3 protein. The data hold more than 65,000 distinct CDR3 sequences, with about 8.5% observed a single time. The source material was PBMCs, sampled at surgery. These receptors all stem from a male donor with early-stage non-small cell lung cancer. CDR3s leave out the opening cysteine and the closing phenylalanine or tryptophan.

j_call,v_call,cdr3_aa
TRBJ1-2,TRBV9,ASSVINAPRTGYT
TRBJ1-5,TRBV9,ASSQRPNQPQH
TRBJ2-2,TRBV11-3,ASSIDSNTGELF
TRBJ1-1,TRBV12-3/TRBV12-4,ASSLRLTEAF
TRBJ1-1,TRBV6-6,ASSFPSSLMNTEAF
TRBJ2-1,TRBV19,ASSIRIHNEQF
TRBJ2-2,TRBV7-8,ASSAGVGELF
TRBJ1-4,TRBV29-1,SVERGADEKLF
TRBJ2-3,TRBV18,ASSPSLSGLTDTQY
TRBJ2-3,TRBV10-3,AISESMDTQY
TRBJ1-5,TRBV20-1,SARGGEGSNQPQH
TRBJ1-3,TRBV5-8,ASSTTPGHGNTIY
TRBJ2-7,TRBV6-4,AGKRGLAEFRYEQY
TRBJ2-7,TRBV20-1,SALRGSYEQY
TRBJ2-7,TRBV3-1,ASSHVGDEQY
TRBJ2-5,TRBV27,ASSGGRGTYETQY
TRBJ2-7,TRBV20-1,SATNSAGTVGYEQY
TRBJ2-5,TRBV5-1,ASSLGASGYQETQY
TRBJ2-3,TRBV20-1,SARIPLAGGFTDTQY
TRBJ2-1,TRBV28,ASRPTSGGSYNEQF
TRBJ2-7,TRBV5-1,ASSSGLAGEYEQY
TRBJ2-1,TRBV6-5,ASSRNRGSYNEQF
TRBJ2-2,TRBV19,ASKGVSNTGELF
TRBJ2-1,TRBV27,ASSVIISSYNEQF
TRBJ1-5,TRBV12-3/TRBV12-4,ASSLRVGSNQPQH
TRBJ1-1,TRBV5-6,ASSPIGRQGNTEAF
TRBJ2-5,TRBV11-2,ASRKTGGGESQY
TRBJ2-1,TRBV6-2/TRBV6-3,ASSLDFYNEQF
TRBJ1-5,TRBV6-6,ASSYPGTGGLRGNQPQH
TRBJ1-2,TRBV27,ASSLTGANYGYT
TRBJ2-7,TRBV6-1,ASSPTRDYEQY
TRBJ2-3,TRBV6-1,ASSSARAVSTDTQY
TRBJ2-7,TRBV3-1,ASTSVDGYEQY
TRBJ1-4,TRBV4-1,ASSQWDSQAVGEKLF
TRBJ1-1,TRBV6-1,ASGMNTEAF
TRBJ2-1,TRBV19,ASKVGEASYNEQF
TRBJ1-5,TRBV10-3,AISQESRVPYQPQH
TRBJ2-5,TRBV30,AWKGDAETQY
TRBJ2-1,TRBV5-1,ASSFTGNNEQF
TRBJ1-1,TRBV20-1,SASVVGNTEAF
TRBJ2-2,TRBV13,ASSLGNGNTGELF
TRBJ2-5,TRBV6-5,ASTRTLQETQY
TRBJ1-4,TRBV7-6,ASSGGGKDEKLF
TRBJ2-3,TRBV10-3,AISGTGVTDTQY
TRBJ2-7,TRBV27,ASRTSGSSYEQY
TRBJ1-2,TRBV13,ASSLGGLTGIHSAYGYT
TRBJ1-2,TRBV29-1,SVPWNYGYT
TRBJ1-2,TRBV20-1,SAGPQNYGYT
TRBJ2-7,TRBV4-2,ASSQEPAGSLGEQY
TRBJ1-4,TRBV18,ASSLTVHSPTTNEKLF
TRBJ1-1,TRBV30,AWTAVSTVNTEAF
TRBJ2-6,TRBV7-9,ASSFRENVLT
TRBJ2-2,TRBV19,ASSMGRQGSAGELF
TRBJ1-1,TRBV5-1,ASSLLQGTTEAF
TRBJ1-1,TRBV10-3,AISDQGVTTEAF
TRBJ2-7,TRBV20-1,SATLGREGYEQY
TRBJ2-1,TRBV6-2/TRBV6-3,ASNDPSSYNDQF
TRBJ2-1,TRBV29-1,SVVVPGVRNEQF
TRBJ1-2,TRBV12-3/TRBV12-4,ASSYYGQANYGYT